This TCR beta chain came from a study of identical twins (dated by TCRdb to 2015 to 2016). Study-wide context: To test whether fetal clonotypes persist, the study used deep sequencing on TCR alpha and beta repertoires from monozygotic twins, unrelated adults of various ages, and cord blood. To rule out contamination, the twin experiments were replicated at different times with different library preparation protocols. What the study reported, not specific to this receptor: Abundant cord blood beta clonotypes had fewer insertions, young adult naive repertoires showed a similar but weaker trend, and memory repertoires showed no such trend. Compared with coincidental sharing between unrelated individuals, out-of-frame TCR alpha sequences shared between twins had an excess of sequences with low generation probability. Out-of-frame TCR alpha sharing in monozygotic twins was systematically underestimated by recombination models, whereas sharing between unrelated individuals was in agreement with the recombination models. Excess twin sharing in beta out-of-frame sequences was weaker because fewer shared sequences lowered the signal-to-noise ratio. Conclusions relied on cross-sectional statistical analysis, since the same donors could not be followed over many years. Zero-insertion analyses could be partly confounded by invariant T cells such as MAIT and iNKT, although diverse VJ usage argued against such confounding for most clonotypes.

Only healthy Caucasian donors were included. Three pairs of female monozygotic twins, all aged roughly 18 to 29 years, were included in the twin cohort. Positive isolation kits from Invitrogen were used to isolate CD4+ and CD8+ T cell populations. On this clonotype: The target of this receptor is not known. The junction shows a germline mismatch at one end, possibly a read error.

The CDR3 contains 18 residues, cysteine and phenylalanine counted. Only the CDR3 portion is preserved as DNA: 54 bases, with reading frame beginning at the first base. Library method: 5' RACE. TCRdb lists the instrument as Illumina HiSeq 2000. Template switching introduced a universal primer binding site; the final cDNA contained a unique molecular identifier, enabling accurate counting of TCR cDNA molecules. Specific primers in the conserved constant-segment region were used to synthesize first-strand cDNA for the TCR alpha and beta chains. To control for contamination, each cDNA library was double barcoded with a SMART-Mk sample barcode plus Illumina barcodes. Two successive PCR steps introduced TruSeq adapter sequences along with Illumina sample barcodes. The TCR alpha and beta cDNA libraries were sequenced on the Illumina HiSeq platform using custom primers. Turning to the authors' computational methods: Unique molecular identifiers were extracted from raw reads with MiGEC, and CDR3 positions were determined with MiXCR. Recombination models were inferred per individual with the repgenHMM and IGoR tools using an EM algorithm. The analysis of shared clonotypes was done with the tcR package in R, with sharing normalized by the product of cloneset sizes. To study raw recombination without the effects of thymic and clonal selection, out-of-frame nonproductive sequences were analyzed. TCRdb reanalyzed the raw reads on its own, using fastp at Q25 for trimming and MiXCR for clone calling, and kept in-frame beta chains. Rows merge per CDR3 protein into single entries with the most common DNA and genes. TCRdb's processing, not the authors', yielded these V and J calls. The sample table shows about 300,000 distinct CDR3 sequences, and more than 9% are seen once. The top ten constitute approximately 7.6% of the sample.

A further study also used this sample, focusing on yellow fever vaccine responses in identical twins. Per that second paper: The T cell response to vaccination in identical twins was reported by the authors to appear partly convergent and partly personalized. The study precisely tracked vaccine-responding T cell clones in identical twins.

The V and J genes are TRBV12-3 or TRBV12-4 and TRBJ2-5; 9 middle bases align to TRBD2. This TCR derives from a woman between 18 and 29 years old in good health. Source material: CD8+ T cells sorted from blood. At the DNA level, the sequence is TGTGCCCGCAGTTCTCGGGGTAGCGGGGGCACGAAGGGGGAGACCCAGTACTTC. The translation is CARSSRGSGGTKGETQYF.